This T cell receptor beta chain was identified during a study of T cells in Graves' hyperthyroidism and ophthalmopathy (dated by TCRdb to between 2018 and 2020). Regarding the study in general: Peripheral blood samples were taken at the time of initial diagnosis, prior to any treatment. A discovery cohort of roughly 100 patients, roughly 40 with Graves' ophthalmopathy and under 60 with stable Graves' hyperthyroidism, was used to find distinguishing TCR V-J signatures. Prospective prediction of ophthalmopathy was tested in an independent validation cohort of 18 to 20 hyperthyroidism patients and 17 patients who later progressed to ophthalmopathy. The 90 to 100 discovery patients were randomly split 7:3 into training and test sets. The study also compared thyroid tissue and blood T-cell repertoires from a handful of Graves' hyperthyroidism patients. After sampling, hyperthyroidism patients received methimazole starting at 30 mg daily, and ophthalmopathy patients received high-dose intravenous methylprednisolone. TCR Vbeta CDR3 sequencing of roughly 140 peripheral blood samples (under 45 ophthalmopathy, 75 hyperthyroidism and roughly 17 progressor patients) is reported in the paper.

Amplification of TCR beta CDR3 regions was carried out from RNA transcripts. The first round of RT-PCR for the TCR CDR3 was performed with the HTBI primer set and the Qiagen OneStep RT-PCR kit. A second multiplex PCR round built the libraries, followed by size selection and purification. The libraries were sequenced on an Illumina HiSeq2000 using paired-end 100 bp reads. Per the original workflow: SOAPnuke was used to process the raw data, with reads discarded if the reads contained adapters or uncalled bases, had a mean Phred below 15, or lacked an exact constant-primer or identifier match. COPE v1.2.5 was used to merge high-quality paired reads, and clonotypes were defined as unique nucleotide sequences. MiTCR v1.1 was used to align the clonotypes against IMGT TRBV, TRBD and TRBJ reference segments. The analysis was restricted to V-J combinations with a frequency above 0.0001, which together covered 99.2% of the repertoires. A TCS score was defined as the ratio between F50 (clonal expansion) and ExV (chaos), using BLOSUM62-based TCRdist between CDR3 peptides within each V-J. Welch's t-statistics and random forest reduced fewer than 600 V-J features to roughly 13, which were used in a naive Bayes classifier (R e1071). TCRdb reprocessed the public reads (quality trimming at Q25 with fastp, clone calling with MiXCR) and kept in-frame beta chains. Identical CDR3 protein sequences are pooled into one entry, listed with their most common genes and DNA. What appears here as the V and J calls and clone size reflects TCRdb's work, not the paper's. This sample comprises about 210,000 distinct CDR3 sequences, about a sixth of them detected only once. The biggest ten clones account for under 65% of the sample.

General findings and caveats noted by the study authors: During validation, the model predicted progression to ophthalmopathy a median of about 6.5 months ahead of onset, with approximately 71% sensitivity and about 72% specificity. Most expanded thyroid clonotypes (frequency above 0.001) were also detected in blood, a finding suggesting that blood repertoires may reflect thyroid immune responses. In cross-validation, a model built on a 13 V-J signature told ophthalmopathy apart from stable hyperthyroidism with about 90% sensitivity and about 81% specificity, and in testing the same model reached 80%/75%. Sample size was not statistically predetermined, and blinding of investigators to group allocation was not performed.

Including cysteine and phenylalanine, the CDR3 has 13 amino acids. Only the CDR3 portion is preserved as DNA: 39 bases, with reading frame beginning at the first base. CDR1 and CDR2, per the germline V gene (reference sequence), are MNHEY and SMNVEV. The junction shows trimming of 2 bases on V and 8 bases on J, plus 10 bases between the germline ends. About this clonotype: This receptor's antigen is unknown. No base-level quality is on record; no much larger clone is a single base apart.

Graves' hyperthyroidism was defined as stable when no progression to ophthalmopathy occurred over 18 months of follow-up. Hyperthyroidism patients were newly diagnosed, with disease duration under 2 months, and aged 18 to 65 years. The study excluded patients with uncontrolled infections, other autoimmune diseases, pregnancy or lactation. Clinical symptoms, serum thyroxine and TRAb, thyroid ultrasound, and orbital computed tomography formed the basis for the diagnoses. PBMCs were isolated from 8 to 10 ml of fresh peripheral blood by Ficoll-Paque density gradient centrifugation. Total RNA was extracted using Trizol reagent, and RNA quality was assessed on an Agilent 2100 Bioanalyzer.

Sequenced sample: blood. Recombination connected TRBV27 to TRBJ2-1, with the D gene too uncertain to name. The TCR sequence derives from a man aged 45 to 65 with Graves' hyperthyroidism. The DNA reads as follows: TGTGCCAGCAGTTTAAGACAACGCGATGAGCAGTTCTTC. Its translation reads: CASSLRQRDEQFF.